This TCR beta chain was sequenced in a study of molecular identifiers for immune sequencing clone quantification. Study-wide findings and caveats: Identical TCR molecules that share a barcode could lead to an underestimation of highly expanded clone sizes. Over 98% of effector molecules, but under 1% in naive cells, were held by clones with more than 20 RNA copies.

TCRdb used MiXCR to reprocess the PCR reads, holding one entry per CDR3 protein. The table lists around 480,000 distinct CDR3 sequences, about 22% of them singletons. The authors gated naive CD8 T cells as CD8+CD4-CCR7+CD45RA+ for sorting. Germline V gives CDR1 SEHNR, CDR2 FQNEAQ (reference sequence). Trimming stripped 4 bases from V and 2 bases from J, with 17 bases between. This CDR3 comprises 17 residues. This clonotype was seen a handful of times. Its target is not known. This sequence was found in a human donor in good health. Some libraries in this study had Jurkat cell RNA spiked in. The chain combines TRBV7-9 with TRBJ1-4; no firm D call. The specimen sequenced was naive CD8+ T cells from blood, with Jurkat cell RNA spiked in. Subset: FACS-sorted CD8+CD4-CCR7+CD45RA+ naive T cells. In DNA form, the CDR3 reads TGTGCCAGCAGCTCCTTAGGAGTTAGGGCGACTAATGAAAAACTGTTTTTT. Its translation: CASSSLGVRATNEKLFF.